This section outlines one T cell receptor beta chain sequence together with its context. Antigen unknown. The sample originates from a study of blood T cells in healthy people across ages. Study-level findings and limits: Unsorted PBMCs ruled out conclusive naive versus antigen-experienced comparison.

Staff drew 9 to 10 milliliters of peripheral blood from each donor. Using a J-beta primer mix together with a sample-barcoded 5' primer, a second PCR was run for about 6 to 12 cycles. TCRdb re-called the 5' RACE reads through MiXCR, storing one row per CDR3 protein. The profile covers hundreds of thousands of distinct CDR3 sequences, with roughly 50% appearing a single time and about 26% taken by the ten largest. The V segment lost 8 bases and the J segment 1 base; nucleotides outside the gene matches: 4. The CDR3 contains 14 residues. Germline V gene data show CDR1 as MNHEY and CDR2 as SVGEGT. J is TRBJ2-7 and V is TRBV6-2 or TRBV6-3, with 11 positions matching TRBD2. This TCR was sampled from a man in his forties or fifties in good health. Sequenced input: blood. CDR3 amino acids: CASEGLAGSYEQYF. The DNA for the CDR3 is TGTGCCAGCGAAGGACTAGCGGGTTCCTACGAGCAGTACTTC.